Listed here are 27 T cell receptor beta chains from one sample, sequenced in a study of vaccination effects on CD4 cells after COVID-19. Their target antigens are unknown. Profiling relied on immunoSEQ multiplex PCR, and the TCRdb table lists in-frame clones only, not all of them. The sample includes 77,000 or so clones, around 76% seen only once; the top ten take roughly 10%. Before sequencing took place, the ViraFEST assay used viral peptide pools to expand antigen-specific CD4+ T cells. After more than 8 days in culture, the CD4+ T cells were isolated. Recipients of the vaccine had no prior SARS-CoV-2 infection and negative nucleocapsid antibodies. The input for sequencing was CD4+ T cells from PBMCs cultured with SARS-CoV-2 spike peptides, taken before COVID-19 vaccination. All receptors come from a human donor who received a COVID-19 vaccine.

The chain uses TRBV5-3 and TRBJ1-3, with a possible D match to TRBD1 (6 bases). TRBV5-3 is annotated as an ORF whose role is uncertain. The CDR3 contains 13 residues. V shed 10 bases and J shed 3 bases, with 14 bases lying between them. Written as DNA, the CDR3 is TGTGCCCAACAGGGATCATTTGGAAACACCATATATTTT. Translating gives CAQQGSFGNTIYF.

Details on this clone: This CDR3 fails to terminate in the conserved phenylalanine or tryptophan, so it likely reflects a read error. The DNA is omitted, as the CDR3 cannot be located on it reliably, and the CDR3 follows TCRdb's listing. The chain uses TRBV28 and TRBJ1-1. The CDR3 comprises 11 residues, both ends counted. CDR1 is MDHEN and CDR2 is SYDVKM in the germline V gene. CDR3 loop: CASSGRERAWV.

The chain uses TRBV19 and TRBJ2-1, with TRBD2 identical over 11 bases. The CDR3 contains 16 residues. V was pared by 0 bases and J by 6 bases, with 4 bases of the junction left unmatched. The germline CDR1 and CDR2 sequences are LNHDA and SQIVND (reference sequence). CDR3 in DNA: TGTGCCAGTAGTATAGATGGGACTAGCGGACGCAATGAGCAGTTCTTC. Amino acid sequence: CASSIDGTSGRNEQFF.

V gene TRBV7-9 combines with J gene TRBJ1-2; TRBD1 matches 7 bases. J lost 8 bases, V lost 7 bases, and 16 bases had no gene match. The germline V gene encodes CDR1 SEHNR and CDR2 FQNEAQ (reference sequence). This CDR3 contains 15 residues. For the CDR3, the DNA is TGTGCCAGCACCAAGACAGGGCATCAAGGGGAAGGCTACACCTTC. The encoded protein is CASTKTGHQGEGYTF.

This clone was counted a few times. The chain has TRBV5-1 and TRBJ1-2; D may be TRBD1 (5 bases). Germline CDR1 SGHRS, CDR2 YFSETQ. This CDR3 spans 15 amino acids. V was pared by 4 bases and J by 8 bases, with 21 bases between. The DNA for the CDR3 is TGCGCCAGCAGCCCAGGGCAGGGAAATCTCCGGGGCTACACCTTC. As protein: CASSPGQGNLRGYTF.

This clone was detected a few times. The rearrangement links TRBV5-1 to TRBJ1-1; a weak D match, TRBD1 (5 bases). CDR3 size: 15 residues. Germline V gene sequence: CDR1 SGHRS, CDR2 YFSETQ. Trimming stripped 2 bases from V and 1 base from J, with 12 bases between. The CDR3 loop is CASSFRGNQNTEAFF. The CDR3 DNA reads as TGCGCCAGCAGCTTCCGGGGGAATCAGAACACTGAAGCTTTCTTT.

The chain uses TRBV4-3 and TRBJ2-1; D may be TRBD1 (5 bases). CDR1 is LGHNA and CDR2 is YSLEER in the germline V gene. Deletions cut 4 bases from V and 9 bases from J, with 22 bases between. CDR3 length equals 16 residues. CDR3 sequence (DNA): TGCGCCAGCAGCCCTGTGCGCACCGGACAATCACCTGAGCAGTTCTTC. It translates to CASSPVRTGQSPEQFF.

This clone was counted only a few times. CDR3 nucleotides: TGTGCCAGCAGCCTGACAGGGGTCGAGCAGTACGTC. This codes for CASSLTGVEQYV. The chain recombines TRBV7-3 with TRBJ2-7, with 8 bases aligning to TRBD1. V lost 5 bases, J lost 6 bases, and 3 bases stayed unmatched. Germline CDR1 SGHTA, CDR2 FQGTGA. This CDR3 has 12 amino acids.

V usage is TRBV28 and J usage is TRBJ2-5; 11 positions match TRBD2. Germline values: CDR1 MDHEN, CDR2 SYDVKM. V was pared by 4 bases and J by 6 bases, with 4 bases of the junction left unmatched. This CDR3 contains 14 residues. CDR3 DNA sequence: TGTGCCAGCAGTTCTAGCGGGGGGAGGCAGACCCAGTACTTC. It yields the protein CASSSSGGRQTQYF.

The gene calls are TRBV5-1 and TRBJ2-1; TRBD2 agrees at 15 bases. V lost 2 bases to trimming and J lost 8 bases; unmatched junction nucleotides: 2. CDR1 and CDR2 from the germline V gene are SGHRS and YFSETQ. There are 15 residues in the CDR3. The CDR3 is CASSFGTSGGYEQFF. The CDR3 nucleotides read TGCGCCAGCAGCTTCGGGACTAGCGGGGGGTATGAGCAGTTCTTC.

The V and J genes are TRBV7-9 and TRBJ2-3; D is uncertain. CDR3 length: 17 residues. V lost 4 bases, J lost 3 bases, and 20 bases lay in between. Germline V CDR1 and CDR2: SEHNR, FQNEAQ (reference sequence). CDR3 coding DNA: TGTGCCAGCAGCTCTACCTACTCAGCGACGAGAACAGATACGCAGTATTTT. It translates to CASSSTYSATRTDTQYF.

This chain connects TRBV6-4 to TRBJ1-1; D remains ambiguous. The germline V gene has CDR1 MRHNA and CDR2 SNTAGT. V gave up 4 bases and J gave up 0 bases, with 18 bases separating them. The CDR3 is 17 amino acids. The DNA of the CDR3 is TGTGCCAGCAGTGCCGTACCGACCCTAAGCTTGAACACTGAAGCTTTCTTT. This encodes CASSAVPTLSLNTEAFF.

This clone was recorded only once. V is TRBV6-5 and J is TRBJ2-7, with D perhaps TRBD1 (6 bases). This CDR3 has 16 residues. Germline V gene sequence: CDR1 MNHEY, CDR2 SVGAGI. V was cut by 0 bases and J by 3 bases, with 15 bases left in between. For the CDR3, the DNA is TGTGCCAGCAGTTACTCATCTCCGGACAGCTTCTACGAGCAGTACGTC. The encoded protein is CASSYSSPDSFYEQYV.

The rearrangement joins TRBV28 to TRBJ1-2; 9 bases are a match to TRBD1. The CDR3 consists of 15 residues. In germline, CDR1 is MDHEN, CDR2 SYDVKM. The V segment lost 7 bases and the J segment 8 bases; nucleotides outside the gene matches: 14. The CDR3 sequence: CASTLPPQGAQGYTF. The CDR3 coding sequence is TGTGCCAGCACCCTTCCCCCACAGGGGGCTCAGGGCTACACCTTC.

The chain recombines TRBV4-3 with TRBJ1-2, with 8 bases lining up with TRBD1. V dropped 3 bases and J dropped 4; count of bases not matched to a gene: 7. Germline V CDR1 and CDR2: LGHNA, YSLEER. This CDR3 is built from 15 residues. The CDR3 DNA reads as TGCGCCAGCAGCCAGCGGACAGGGAGAGGCTATGGCTACACCTTC. Residues: CASSQRTGRGYGYTF.

This clone was seen only a few times. The rearrangement joins TRBV4-2 to TRBJ2-7; 10 bases fit TRBD1. Per the germline V gene, CDR1 is LGHNA and CDR2 is YNFKEQ. The CDR3 totals 15 residues. Trimming took 8 bases from V and 4 from J; bases not matched to a gene: 11. CDR3 in DNA: TGTGCCAGCGCCCGCCCTGGACAGGGGGGATACGAGCAGTACGTC. This codes for CASARPGQGGYEQYV.

This clone was counted only a few times. The CDR3, as DNA: TGTGCCAGCAGCGACCGACAGGGGGACACTGAAGCTTTCTTT. This sequence encodes CASSDRQGDTEAFF. The chain carries TRBV2 and TRBJ1-1, with 9 bases fitting TRBD1. In germline, CDR1 is SNHLY, CDR2 FYNNEI. The ends lost 6 bases at V and 3 bases at J; junction bases unmatched: 5. The CDR3 sequence is 14 residues long. Variable domain in full (rest from reference TRBV2 and TRBJ1-1): EPEVTQTPSHQVTQMGQEVILRCVPISNHLYFYWYRQILGQKVEFLVSFYNNEISEKSEIFDDQFSVERPDGSNFTLKIRSTKLEDSAMYFCASSDRQGDTEAFFGQGTRLTVV.

This clone came up a few times. This rearrangement joins TRBV7-2 to TRBJ1-2; D is uncertain. Germline assignment: CDR1 SGHTA and CDR2 FQGNSA. The V gene lost 11 bases and the J gene lost 0 bases, with 13 bases spanning the gap. CDR3 length equals 13 residues. CDR3 sequence reads: CALRRGPNYGYTF. Written as DNA, the CDR3 is TGTGCCCTCCGACGCGGGCCTAACTATGGCTACACCTTC.

The chain employs TRBV27 and TRBJ2-7; D ambiguous. The CDR3 runs 16 residues. V lost 0 bases to trimming and J lost 1 base, with 13 bases between them. The germline gives CDR1 MNHEY, CDR2 SMNVEV (reference sequence). The CDR3 bases are TGTGCCAGCAGTTTATCAGGCAGGTATCCTTCCTACGAGCAGTACGTC. It translates to CASSLSGRYPSYEQYV.

The rearrangement uses TRBV10-3 and TRBJ2-3, with 9 nucleotides matching TRBD2. V shed 2 bases, J shed 4 bases, and the junction held 7 bases outside the gene matches. CDR1 and CDR2 (germline): ENHRY, SYGVKD. The CDR3 runs 16 residues. The CDR3 loop reads CAISEVSGGLADTQYF. The CDR3 DNA reads as TGTGCCATCAGTGAGGTTAGCGGGGGTCTCGCAGATACGCAGTATTTT.

The chain's CDR3 is CASRNNGGETQYF. Written as DNA, the CDR3 is TGCGCCAGCAGAAATAATGGGGGAGAGACCCAGTACTTC. This chain connects TRBV5-1 to TRBJ2-5; D may match TRBD1 or TRBD2 (5 bases each). This CDR3 spans 13 amino acids. Germline V CDR1 and CDR2: SGHRS, YFSETQ. Trimming removed 5 bases at V and 4 bases at J, with 12 bases between.

The V gene is TRBV4-1, the J gene TRBJ2-1; 9 bases align to TRBD2. Trimming at V came to 3 bases and at J to 9 bases, leaving 9 bases not matched to a gene. The CDR3 runs to 15 residues. Germline loops: CDR1 MGHRA, CDR2 YSYEKL. The CDR3 coding sequence is TGCGCCAGCAGCCACGGGCGGGGGGGCTGGAGTGAGCAGTTCTTC. Amino acid sequence: CASSHGRGGWSEQFF.

The chain carries TRBV10-3 and TRBJ1-5; a possible D gene is TRBD1 (6 bases). V dropped 0 bases and J dropped 9 bases, with 18 bases sitting between them. The CDR3 is made up of 16 amino acids. The germline gives CDR1 ENHRY, CDR2 SYGVKD. The CDR3 coding sequence is TGTGCCATCAGTGAGTCGACACAGGGTAGCATTCGGCCCCAGCATTTT. It yields the protein CAISESTQGSIRPQHF.

This clone was observed a single time. This chain connects TRBV5-1 to TRBJ1-3; no clear D. Germline CDR1 SGHRS, CDR2 YFSETQ. Trimming took off 0 bases at V and 0 bases at J, with 7 bases between the two ends. The CDR3 runs 15 residues. The DNA for the CDR3 is TGCGCCAGCAGCTTGGGGGCGAACTCTGGAAACACCATATATTTT. It encodes CASSLGANSGNTIYF. Combining the CDR3 with reference TRBV5-1 and TRBJ1-3 gives the whole variable domain KAGVTQTPRYLIKTRGQQVTLSCSPISGHRSVSWYQQTPGQGLQFLFEYFSETQRNKGNFPGRFSGRQFSNSRSEMNVSTLELGDSALYLCASSLGANSGNTIYFGEGSWLTVV.

The chain couples TRBV7-2 to TRBJ2-2, with 10 bases identical to TRBD2. The CDR3 runs 16 residues. Germline values: CDR1 SGHTA, CDR2 FQGNSA. Trimming took 0 bases from V and 8 from J; bases not matched to a gene: 6. DNA for the CDR3: TGTGCCAGCAGCTTAGCGACGAGCGGGGGGGCAGGGGAGCTGTTTTTT. Amino acids: CASSLATSGGAGELFF.

V gene TRBV11-2 combines with J gene TRBJ2-2; 8 nucleotides match TRBD1. Germline CDR1 is SGHAT and CDR2 is FQNNGV. This CDR3 region has 15 residues. V lost 3 bases, J lost 4 bases, and 4 bases stayed unmatched. The CDR3 loop reads CASSFPGQGTGELFF. As DNA, the CDR3 is TGTGCCAGCAGCTTTCCCGGACAGGGCACCGGGGAGCTGTTTTTT.

The V call is TRBV18, the J call TRBJ2-2; 13 positions match TRBD2. The CDR3 contains 17 residues. CDR1 and CDR2 (germline): KGHSH, LQKENI. V dropped 3 bases and J dropped 3; count of bases not matched to a gene: 4. Written as DNA, the CDR3 is TGTGCCAGCTCACCCCGACTAGCGGGGGGTTACACCGGGGAGCTGTTTTTT. Translating gives CASSPRLAGGYTGELFF.